This paragraph reports one TCR beta chain. The CDR3 consists of 20 residues. With V trimmed by 5 bases and J by 2 bases, 20 bases remained unmatched. The sample is drawn from a study of blood T cell repertoires in COVID-19. About the research overall: Acute-phase and convalescent COVID-19 samples originated in the United States, Italy and Spain. Nucleic acid was either cDNA or gDNA, and it came from T cells, B-cell-depleted T cells, or PBMCs.

Per the authors' pipeline: By means of reference gene primer amplification, nucleated cell counts were estimated. Profiling relied on immunoSEQ multiplex PCR, and the TCRdb table lists in-frame clones only, not all of them. That table furnishes V, J and clone size, whereas the DNA furnished D and trimming. The table includes around 170,000 clones, roughly 87% detected once. Sample: PBMCs or T cells enriched from blood (not recorded which). The chain uses TRBV23-1 and TRBJ1-5, with 8 bases identical to TRBD1. TRBV23-1 is identified as an open reading frame with a role that is uncertain. The clonotype originates from a woman aged 45-60 years who had recovered from COVID-19. CDR3 region: CASSGPPQGAYGIGNQPQHF. CDR3 DNA: TGCGCCAGCAGTGGACCCCCGCAGGGGGCCTACGGTATTGGCAATCAGCCCCAGCATTTT.